This TCR beta chain was found in a study of beta chain features in type 1 diabetes. Findings of the study overall: When Type 1 diabetes patients were examined, their TCRB CDR3s proved moderately but significantly shorter in all four CD4+ subsets.

This clone appeared a few times. Its target is unknown. Germline trimming cut 5 bases from V and 3 bases from J; bases unmatched to any gene: 12. Germline V gives CDR1 MDHEN, CDR2 SYDVKM. This CDR3 contains 17 residues. Of the isolated RNA, all was reverse transcribed, and so the sequenced material was expressed TCRB transcripts. The data were produced by immunoSEQ multiplex PCR, yet TCRdb's version contains in-frame clones alone and is incomplete. Here the sample spans roughly 150,000 clones, approximately 8.1% being singletons. The rearrangement links TRBV28 to TRBJ2-7; 11 nucleotides match TRBD2. Specimen: central memory CD4+ T cells from blood. This sequence originates from a man younger than 35 in good health. This CDR3 is CASSEGRTSGFRYEQYF. CDR3 sequence (DNA): TGTGCCAGCAGTGAGGGCCGGACTAGCGGGTTTCGCTACGAGCAGTACTTC.